The T cell receptor (beta chain) described here comes from a study of blood T cell repertoires in COVID-19. TCRdb's table, derived via immunoSEQ multiplex PCR, lists solely in-frame clones and lacks some. The sample includes about 30,000 clones, 88% of them seen just once. After removal of 3 bases from V and 0 bases from J, the junction contained 12 bases not matched to a gene. Germline V lookup: CDR1 GTSNPN, CDR2 SVGIG (reference sequence). The CDR3 loop spans 17 amino acids. The clonotype comes from a man between 60 and 75 years old with active COVID-19. The sample taken for sequencing was peripheral blood. V usage is TRBV30 and J usage is TRBJ2-7; 9 bases line up with TRBD1. In nucleotides, the CDR3 is TGTGCCTGGAGCCGCCCGGGACAGGGAGTACTCTCCTACGAGCAGTACTTC. Its translation: CAWSRPGQGVLSYEQYF.